The 12 T cell receptor beta chains reported below all come from one sample, sequenced in a study of T cell responses to AZD1222 COVID-19 vaccine. The data were produced by immunoSEQ multiplex PCR, yet TCRdb's version contains in-frame clones alone and is incomplete. The table includes more than 95,000 clones, over 75% detected once. This sample comprised peripheral blood, obtained on day 0 of AZD1222 vaccination. These receptors originate from an adult in good health.

This clone has more than one count but fewer than ten. The chain is built from TRBV6-5 and TRBJ1-2; 9 bases are shared with TRBD1. In germline, CDR1 is MNHEY, CDR2 SVGAGI. CDR3 size: 14 residues. Germline trimming cut 8 bases from V and 3 bases from J; bases unmatched to any gene: 7. The CDR3 protein is CASVGTGKYYGYTF. The CDR3 region has the DNA TGTGCCAGCGTCGGGACAGGGAAATACTATGGCTACACCTTC.

The rearrangement joins TRBV6-5 to TRBJ1-2; D gene unclear. V lost 9 bases, J lost 4 bases, and 18 bases lay in between. Per germline, CDR1 MNHEY and CDR2 SVGAGI. This CDR3 contains 14 residues. This chain's CDR3 is CASRQRPSLYGYTF. DNA of the CDR3: TGTGCCAGTCGTCAACGCCCTAGCCTCTATGGCTACACCTTC.

CDR3 sequence (DNA): TGTGCCAGCAGCTTATGGCAGGGTCAAGGCTACACCTTC. Protein sequence: CASSLWQGQGYTF. The chain joins TRBV7-2 to TRBJ1-2, with a tentative D call TRBD1 (5 bases). V lost 2 bases and J 8 bases, leaving 12 bases between the germline ends. The CDR3 runs 13 residues. Germline values: CDR1 SGHTA, CDR2 FQGNSA.

The chain uses TRBV5-5 and TRBJ2-1, with TRBD2 as a possible D gene (6 bases). The germline V gene has CDR1 SGHKS and CDR2 YYEKEE (reference sequence). This CDR3 spans 13 amino acids. V was pared by 4 bases and J by 6 bases, with 11 bases between. CDR3 bases: TGTGCCAGCAGCGGACCGGGAGTCAATGAGCAGTTCTTC. Translation: CASSGPGVNEQFF.

This clone appeared once. This sequence joins TRBV28 and TRBJ1-3, with 8 bases aligning to TRBD1. V shed 6 bases and J 2 bases; nucleotides not matched to a gene: 9. The length of the CDR3 is 16 residues. Germline CDR1 and CDR2: MDHEN and SYDVKM. The CDR3, as DNA: TGTGCCAGCAGCCCTCCGGACAGGGTGGCTGGAAACACCATATATTTT. Translated, it gives CASSPPDRVAGNTIYF.

V and J are TRBV3-1 (or the pseudogene TRBV3-2) and TRBJ1-4; D is unresolved. The V end lost 4 bases, the J end lost 4 bases, and 22 bases lay between the germline ends. This CDR3 is 18 amino acids long. Germline V lookup: CDR1 LGHDT, CDR2 YNNKEL (reference sequence). Here the CDR3 DNA reads TGTGCCAGCAGCCCATTCCCGTCACCCCGGGAGGATAATGAAAAACTGTTTTTT. Protein product: CASSPFPSPREDNEKLFF.

The chain uses TRBV29-1 and TRBJ2-3; D tentatively reads TRBD1 or TRBD2 (6 bases each). V lost 7 bases and J lost 0, with 23 bases in between. Germline CDR1 and CDR2: SQVTM and ANQGSEA. The CDR3 loop spans 17 amino acids. CDR3 region: CSGRGKTGGLSTDTQYF. The CDR3 DNA is TGCAGCGGGAGGGGAAAGACAGGCGGCTTGAGCACAGATACGCAGTATTTT.

This rearrangement joins TRBV9 to TRBJ1-3; maybe TRBD1 (5 bases). V dropped 3 bases and J dropped 0 bases, with 16 bases sitting between them. Looked up from germline, CDR1 is SGDLS and CDR2 is YYNGEE. The CDR3 is 17 amino acids. CDR3 sequence: CASSAWGSLSSGNTIYF. Here the CDR3 DNA reads TGTGCCAGCAGCGCATGGGGCAGTCTGAGCTCTGGAAACACCATATATTTT.

V and J are TRBV25-1 and TRBJ1-3; tentatively, D is TRBD1 (5 bases). The CDR3 runs 16 residues. Between the trimmed V and J ends, which lost 0 bases and 4 bases, there was a span of 13 bases. Per the germline V gene, CDR1 is MGHDK and CDR2 is SYGVNS. For the CDR3, the DNA is TGTGCCAGCAGTGAATACCGGGGGGTGACGGGAAACACCATATATTTT. It specifies CASSEYRGVTGNTIYF.

V is TRBV5-1 and J is TRBJ1-3; 7 bases map to TRBD1. CDR3 length: 15 residues. Looked up from germline, CDR1 is SGHRS and CDR2 is YFSETQ. The V segment lost 5 bases and the J segment 0 bases; nucleotides outside the gene matches: 5. The CDR3 loop reads CASSSDRRSGNTIYF. CDR3 sequence (DNA): TGCGCCAGCAGTTCGGACAGGCGCTCTGGAAACACCATATATTTT.

This chain joins TRBV5-8 and TRBJ1-1; no definite D call. Per the germline V gene, CDR1 is SGHTS and CDR2 is YDEGEE. The CDR3 spans 13 residues. V was cut by 7 bases and J by 3 bases, with 13 bases left in between. CDR3 loop: CASLALRYTEAFF. As DNA, the CDR3 is TGTGCCAGCCTGGCCCTGAGGTACACTGAAGCTTTCTTT.

The chain links TRBV7-6 to TRBJ1-4; tentative D call: TRBD1 (5 bases). CDR1 SGHVS and CDR2 FNYEAQ come from the germline V gene. The CDR3 is 14 amino acids. V shed 4 bases and J shed 10 bases, with 16 bases lying between them. The CDR3 loop is CASSSTVIQGKLFF. The CDR3 nucleotides read TGTGCCAGCAGCTCGACGGTTATCCAGGGAAAACTGTTTTTT.